These T cell receptor beta chains were read from a single sample in a study of early T cells in non-severe SARS-CoV-2 infection. One entry per CDR3 protein results from TCRdb running MiXCR on the 5' RACE reads. The table includes about 71,000 distinct CDR3 sequences, about 13% detected once. Sequencing input: whole blood. The receptors stem from an adult who was a healthcare worker with PCR-confirmed SARS-CoV-2 infection or an uninfected control (not recorded which). CDR3s include the opening cysteine and the closing phenylalanine or tryptophan. Fields, in order: CDR3 protein, CDR3 DNA, D gene, V gene, J gene, clone size. D genes are given only for firm matches. Where a row states a size, it is once, few, many or the class of an expanded clone; other rows omit it.

CASSLQTTTNEQFF	TGTGCCAGCAGCTTACAGACCACAACCAATGAGCAGTTCTTC	NA	TRBV7-9	TRBJ2-1	few
CASSYSDPGGYTF	TGTGCCAGCAGTTACTCGGATCCGGGGGGCTACACCTTC	NA	TRBV6-6	TRBJ1-2	few
CASSSRGHTDTQYF	TGTGCCAGCAGCTCTAGGGGGCACACAGATACGCAGTATTTT	TRBD1	TRBV7-9	TRBJ2-3	few
CASSLARDEQFF	TGTGCCAGCAGTTTAGCGAGAGATGAGCAGTTCTTC	NA	TRBV28	TRBJ2-1	few
CASSLSNFAGELFF	TGTGCCAGCAGTTTATCGAACTTCGCCGGGGAGCTGTTTTTT	NA	TRBV27	TRBJ2-2	many
CSAAEVYGYTF	TGCAGTGCTGCGGAAGTCTATGGCTACACCTTC	NA	TRBV20-1	TRBJ1-2	many
CSATSGGLSTDTQYF	TGCAGTGCAACGAGCGGGGGCCTTAGCACAGATACGCAGTATTTT	TRBD2	TRBV20-1	TRBJ2-3	few
CAVGMRSTDTQYF	TGTGCCGTCGGGATGCGGAGCACAGATACGCAGTATTTT	NA	TRBV3-1	TRBJ2-3	few
CASSISRERQPQHF	TGTGCCAGTAGTATTTCTCGCGAGCGGCAGCCCCAGCATTTT	NA	TRBV19	TRBJ1-5	NA
CASSTNAVAGETQYF	TGTGCCAGTAGTACAAACGCGGTGGCCGGAGAGACCCAGTACTTC	NA	TRBV19	TRBJ2-5	NA
CASSSPGETQYF	TGCGCCAGCAGCTCCCCAGGAGAGACCCAGTACTTC	NA	TRBV5-1	TRBJ2-5	many
CASSEDRDTEAFF	TGTGCCAGCAGTGAAGACAGGGACACTGAAGCTTTCTTT	NA	TRBV2	TRBJ1-1	many
CASSLARHIGELFF	TGTGCCAGCAGCTTAGCGAGACATATCGGGGAGCTGTTTTTT	NA	TRBV7-8	TRBJ2-2	NA
CASSSGQGNVYEQYF	TGTGCCAGCAGCTCCGGACAGGGAAACGTCTACGAGCAGTACTTC	TRBD1	TRBV7-2	TRBJ2-7	many
CASSPDGVSGANVLTF	TGCGCCAGCAGCCCTGACGGGGTCTCTGGGGCCAACGTCCTGACTTTC	NA	TRBV5-1	TRBJ2-6	few
CASSHHSGGSDTQYF	TGTGCCAGCAGCCACCATAGCGGGGGAAGTGATACGCAGTATTTT	TRBD2	TRBV3-1	TRBJ2-3	many
CASSQGRSRSETQYF	TGTGCCAGCAGCCAGGGAAGAAGTCGGTCGGAGACCCAGTACTTC	NA	TRBV14	TRBJ2-5	few
CASSTGGLDGYTF	TGTGCCAGCAGCACAGGGGGGCTGGATGGCTACACCTTC	TRBD1	TRBV5-6	TRBJ1-2	NA
CSARERDVYGYTF	TGCAGTGCTAGAGAGAGGGACGTCTATGGCTACACCTTC	NA	TRBV20-1	TRBJ1-2	few
CASSFAGGLGTDTQYF	TGTGCCAGCAGTTTCGCGGGGGGGCTGGGCACAGATACGCAGTATTTT	TRBD2	TRBV28	TRBJ2-3	many
CASSDSAGDSYNEQFF	TGTGCCAGCAGTGACTCCGCGGGGGATTCCTACAATGAGCAGTTCTTC	TRBD2	TRBV6-4	TRBJ2-1	many